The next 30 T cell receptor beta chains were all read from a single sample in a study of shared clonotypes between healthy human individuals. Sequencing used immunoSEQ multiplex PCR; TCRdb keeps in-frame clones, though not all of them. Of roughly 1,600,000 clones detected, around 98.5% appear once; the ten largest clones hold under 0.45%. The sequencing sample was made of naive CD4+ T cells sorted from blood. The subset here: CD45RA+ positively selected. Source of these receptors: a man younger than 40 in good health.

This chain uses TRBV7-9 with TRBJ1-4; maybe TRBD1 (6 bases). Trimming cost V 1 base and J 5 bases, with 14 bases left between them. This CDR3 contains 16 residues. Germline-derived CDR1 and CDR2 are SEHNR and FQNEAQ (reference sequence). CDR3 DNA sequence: TGTGCCAGCAGCTTAGAGCCCCGGGGGCACAATGAAAAACTGTTTTTT. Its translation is CASSLEPRGHNEKLFF.

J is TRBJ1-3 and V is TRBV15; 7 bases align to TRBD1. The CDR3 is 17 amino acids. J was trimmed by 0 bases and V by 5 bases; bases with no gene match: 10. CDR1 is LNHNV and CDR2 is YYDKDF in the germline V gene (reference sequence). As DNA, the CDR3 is TGTGCCACCAGCGAAGGACAGGCCCGGATCTCTGGAAACACCATATATTTT. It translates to CATSEGQARISGNTIYF.

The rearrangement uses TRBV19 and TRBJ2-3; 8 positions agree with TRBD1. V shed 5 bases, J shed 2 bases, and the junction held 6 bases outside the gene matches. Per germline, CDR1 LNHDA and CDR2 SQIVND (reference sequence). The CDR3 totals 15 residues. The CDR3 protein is CASSHGQGPTDTQYF. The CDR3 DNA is TGTGCCAGTAGTCATGGACAGGGTCCCACAGATACGCAGTATTTT.

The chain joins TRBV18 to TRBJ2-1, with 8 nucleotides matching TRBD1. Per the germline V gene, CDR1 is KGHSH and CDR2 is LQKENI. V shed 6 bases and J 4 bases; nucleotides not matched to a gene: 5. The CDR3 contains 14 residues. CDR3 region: CASSEDRVYNEQFF. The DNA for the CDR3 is TGTGCCAGCTCGGAGGACAGGGTATACAATGAGCAGTTCTTC.

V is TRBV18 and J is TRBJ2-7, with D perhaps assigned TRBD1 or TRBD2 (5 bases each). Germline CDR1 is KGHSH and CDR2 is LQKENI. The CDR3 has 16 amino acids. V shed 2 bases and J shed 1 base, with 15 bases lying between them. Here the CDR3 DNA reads TGTGCCAGCTCACCAACAAACTGGGGGATATCCTACGAGCAGTACTTC. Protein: CASSPTNWGISYEQYF.

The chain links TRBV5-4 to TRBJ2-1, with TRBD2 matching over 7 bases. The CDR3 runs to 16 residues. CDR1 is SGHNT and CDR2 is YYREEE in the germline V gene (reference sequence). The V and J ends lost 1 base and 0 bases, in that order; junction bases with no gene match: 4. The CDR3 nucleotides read TGTGCCAGCAGCTTGCCTAGCGGTAGCTCCTACAATGAGCAGTTCTTC. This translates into CASSLPSGSSYNEQFF.

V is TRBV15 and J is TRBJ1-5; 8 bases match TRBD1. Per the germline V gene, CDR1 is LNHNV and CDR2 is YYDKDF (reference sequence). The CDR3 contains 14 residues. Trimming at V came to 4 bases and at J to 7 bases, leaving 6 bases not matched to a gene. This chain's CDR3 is CATSKGQGVQPQHF. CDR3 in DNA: TGTGCCACCAGCAAAGGACAGGGTGTCCAGCCCCAGCATTTT.

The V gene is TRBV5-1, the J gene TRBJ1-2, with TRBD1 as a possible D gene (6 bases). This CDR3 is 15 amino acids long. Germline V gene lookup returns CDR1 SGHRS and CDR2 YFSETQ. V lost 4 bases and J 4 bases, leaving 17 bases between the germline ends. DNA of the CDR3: TGCGCCAGCAGCCCCGATGGACAGCACTTCTATGGCTACACCTTC. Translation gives CASSPDGQHFYGYTF.

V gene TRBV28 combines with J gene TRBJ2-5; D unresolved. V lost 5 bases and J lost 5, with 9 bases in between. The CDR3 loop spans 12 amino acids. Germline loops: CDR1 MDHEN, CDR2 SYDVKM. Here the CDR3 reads CASSLNTETQYF. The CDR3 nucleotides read TGTGCCAGCAGTCTTAATACGGAGACCCAGTACTTC. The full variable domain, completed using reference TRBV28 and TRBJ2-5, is DVKVTQSSRYLVKRTGEKVFLECVQDMDHENMFWYRQDPGLGLRLIYFSYDVKMKEKGDIPEGYSVSREKKERFSLILESASTNQTSMYLCASSLNTETQYFGPGTRLLVL.

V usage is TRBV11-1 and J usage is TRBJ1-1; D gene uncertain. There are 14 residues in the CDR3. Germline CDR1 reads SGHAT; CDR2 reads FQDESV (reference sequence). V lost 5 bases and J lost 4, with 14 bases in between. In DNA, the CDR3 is TGTGCCAGCAGCCAAATCGGTGGGTCCACTGAAGCTTTCTTT. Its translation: CASSQIGGSTEAFF.

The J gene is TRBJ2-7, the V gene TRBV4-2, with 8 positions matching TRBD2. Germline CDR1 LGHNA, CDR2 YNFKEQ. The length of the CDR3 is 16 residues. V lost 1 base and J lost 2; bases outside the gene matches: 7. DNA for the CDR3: TGTGCCAGCAGCCAAGCGACTAGCGTATCGACCTACGAGCAGTACTTC. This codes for CASSQATSVSTYEQYF.

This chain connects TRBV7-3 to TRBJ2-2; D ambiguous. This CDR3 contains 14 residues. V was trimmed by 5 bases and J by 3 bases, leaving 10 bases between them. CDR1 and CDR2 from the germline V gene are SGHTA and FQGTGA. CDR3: CASSRDSDTGELFF. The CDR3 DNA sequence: TGTGCCAGCAGCCGCGATTCGGACACCGGGGAGCTGTTTTTT.

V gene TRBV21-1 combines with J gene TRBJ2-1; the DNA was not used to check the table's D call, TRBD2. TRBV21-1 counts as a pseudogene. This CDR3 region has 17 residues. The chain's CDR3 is CASGRRPSGASYNEQFF. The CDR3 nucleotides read TGTGCCAGCGGGAGGCGTCCTAGCGGGGCCTCCTACAATGAGCAGTTCTTC.

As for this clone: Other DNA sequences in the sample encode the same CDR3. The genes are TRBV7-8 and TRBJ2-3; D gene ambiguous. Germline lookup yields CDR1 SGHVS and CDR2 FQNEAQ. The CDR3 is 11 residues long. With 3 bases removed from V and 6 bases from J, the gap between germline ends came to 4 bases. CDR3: CASSFGDTQYF. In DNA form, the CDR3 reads TGTGCCAGCAGCTTCGGGGATACGCAGTATTTT.

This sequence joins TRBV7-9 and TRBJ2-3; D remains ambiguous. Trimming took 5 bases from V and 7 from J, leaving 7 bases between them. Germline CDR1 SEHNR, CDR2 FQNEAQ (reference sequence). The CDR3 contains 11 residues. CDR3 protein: CASSAGNTQYF. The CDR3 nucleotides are TGTGCCAGCAGCGCTGGGAATACGCAGTATTTT.

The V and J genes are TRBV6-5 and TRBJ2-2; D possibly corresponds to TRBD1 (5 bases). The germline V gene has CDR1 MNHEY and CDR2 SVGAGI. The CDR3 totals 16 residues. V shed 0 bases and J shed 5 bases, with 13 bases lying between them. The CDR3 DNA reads TGTGCCAGCAGTTACTCTTTTGCAGGGTCGACCGGGGAGCTGTTTTTT. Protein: CASSYSFAGSTGELFF.

The CDR3 is CASSQPTPPDNEQFF. CDR3 in DNA: TGCGCCAGCAGCCAACCGACCCCCCCGGACAATGAGCAGTTCTTC. The gene calls are TRBV4-1 and TRBJ2-1; D not certain. CDR3 length: 15 amino acids. Germline lookup yields CDR1 MGHRA and CDR2 YSYEKL. Trimming pared 2 bases from V and 5 bases from J, leaving 13 bases between.

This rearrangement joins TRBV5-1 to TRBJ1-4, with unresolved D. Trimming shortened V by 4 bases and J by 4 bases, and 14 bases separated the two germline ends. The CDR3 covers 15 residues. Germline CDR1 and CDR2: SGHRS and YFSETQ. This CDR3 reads CASSQRPEVNEKLFF. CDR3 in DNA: TGCGCCAGCAGCCAAAGACCAGAGGTTAATGAAAAACTGTTTTTT.

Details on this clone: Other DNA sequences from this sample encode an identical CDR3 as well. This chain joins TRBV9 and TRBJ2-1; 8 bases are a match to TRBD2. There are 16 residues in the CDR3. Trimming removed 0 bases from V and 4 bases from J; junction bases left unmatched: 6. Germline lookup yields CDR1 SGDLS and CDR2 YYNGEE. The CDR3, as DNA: TGTGCCAGCAGCGTAGGGTCTAGCGGGTCATACAATGAGCAGTTCTTC. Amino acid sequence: CASSVGSSGSYNEQFF.

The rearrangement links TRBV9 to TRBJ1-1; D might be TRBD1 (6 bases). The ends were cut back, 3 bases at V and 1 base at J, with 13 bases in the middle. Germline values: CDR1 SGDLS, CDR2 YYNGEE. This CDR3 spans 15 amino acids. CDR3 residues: CASSAGLQGNTEAFF. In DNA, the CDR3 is TGTGCCAGCAGCGCAGGATTACAGGGGAACACTGAAGCTTTCTTT.

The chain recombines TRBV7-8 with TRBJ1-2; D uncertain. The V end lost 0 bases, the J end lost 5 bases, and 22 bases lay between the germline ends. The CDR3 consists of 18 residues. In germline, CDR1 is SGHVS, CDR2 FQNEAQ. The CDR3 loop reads CASSLATASALRLYGYTF. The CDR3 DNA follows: TGTGCCAGCAGCTTAGCGACGGCCAGCGCCCTCCGCCTTTATGGCTACACCTTC.

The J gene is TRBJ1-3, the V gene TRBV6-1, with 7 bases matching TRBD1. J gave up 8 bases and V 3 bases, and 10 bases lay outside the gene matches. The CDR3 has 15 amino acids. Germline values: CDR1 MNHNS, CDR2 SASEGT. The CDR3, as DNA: TGTGCCAGCAGTGACAGACAGGGAAATACGGACACCATATATTTT. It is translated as CASSDRQGNTDTIYF.

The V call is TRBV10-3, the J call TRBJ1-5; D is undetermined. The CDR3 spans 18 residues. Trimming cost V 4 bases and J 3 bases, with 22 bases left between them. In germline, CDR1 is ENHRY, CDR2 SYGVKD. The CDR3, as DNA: TGTGCCATCAGTGGCCTGACTTTTTCGGGGTTCTCCAATCAGCCCCAGCATTTT. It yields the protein CAISGLTFSGFSNQPQHF.

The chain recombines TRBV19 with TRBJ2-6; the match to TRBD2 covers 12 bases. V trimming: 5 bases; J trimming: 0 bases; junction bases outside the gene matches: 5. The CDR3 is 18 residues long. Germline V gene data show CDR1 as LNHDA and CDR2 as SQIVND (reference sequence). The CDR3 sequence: CASSSGLAGGSGANVLTF. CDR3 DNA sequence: TGTGCCAGTAGTTCGGGACTAGCGGGCGGCTCTGGGGCCAACGTCCTGACTTTC.

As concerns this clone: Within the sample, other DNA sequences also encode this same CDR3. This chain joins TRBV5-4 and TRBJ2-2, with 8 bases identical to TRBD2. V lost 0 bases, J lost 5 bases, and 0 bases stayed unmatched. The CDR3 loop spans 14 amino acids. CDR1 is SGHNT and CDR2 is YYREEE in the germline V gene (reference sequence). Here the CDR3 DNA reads TGTGCCAGCAGCTTGGCTAGCGGGACCGGGGAGCTGTTTTTT. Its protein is CASSLASGTGELFF.

For the CDR3, the DNA is TGTGCCAGCAGCTTGGCGACTAGCGGGAACACCGGGGAGCTGTTTTTT. It specifies CASSLATSGNTGELFF. This chain links TRBV5-4 with TRBJ2-2; 9 nucleotides line up with TRBD2. The V and J ends lost 0 bases and 1 base, in that order; junction bases with no gene match: 1. There are 16 residues in the CDR3. Germline CDR1 is SGHNT and CDR2 is YYREEE (reference sequence). Supplemented by reference TRBV5-4 and TRBJ2-2, the full variable domain reads ETGVTQSPTHLIKTRGQQVTLRCSSQSGHNTVSWYQQALGQGPQFIFQYYREEENGRGNFPPRFSGLQFPNYSSELNVNALELDDSALYLCASSLATSGNTGELFFGEGSRLTVL.

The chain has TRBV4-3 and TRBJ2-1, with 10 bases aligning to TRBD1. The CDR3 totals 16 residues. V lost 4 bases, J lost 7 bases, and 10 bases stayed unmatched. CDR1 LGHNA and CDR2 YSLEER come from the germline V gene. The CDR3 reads CASSPERTGGWNEQFF. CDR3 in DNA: TGCGCCAGCAGCCCCGAGAGGACAGGGGGATGGAATGAGCAGTTCTTC.

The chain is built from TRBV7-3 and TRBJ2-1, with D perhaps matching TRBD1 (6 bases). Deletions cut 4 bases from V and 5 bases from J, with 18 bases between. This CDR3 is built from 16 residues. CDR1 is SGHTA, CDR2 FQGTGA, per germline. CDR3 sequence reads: CASSSHPADRNNEQFF. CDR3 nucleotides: TGTGCCAGCAGCTCACACCCAGCGGACAGAAACAATGAGCAGTTCTTC.

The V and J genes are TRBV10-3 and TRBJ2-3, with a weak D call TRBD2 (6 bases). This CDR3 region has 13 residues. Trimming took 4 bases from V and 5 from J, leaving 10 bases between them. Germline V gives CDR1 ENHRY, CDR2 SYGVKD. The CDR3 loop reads CAISVLAGDTQYF. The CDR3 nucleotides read TGTGCCATCAGTGTACTAGCAGGAGATACGCAGTATTTT.

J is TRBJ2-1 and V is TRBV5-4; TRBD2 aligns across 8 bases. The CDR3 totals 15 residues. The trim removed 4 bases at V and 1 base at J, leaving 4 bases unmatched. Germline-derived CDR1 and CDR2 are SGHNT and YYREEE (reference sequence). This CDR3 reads CASSQREYSYNEQFF. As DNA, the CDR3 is TGTGCCAGCAGCCAGCGGGAGTATTCCTACAATGAGCAGTTCTTC.